This TCR beta chain appears in the sequencing data of a study of human T cells and chemical hapten exposure (dated by TCRdb to about 2021). With regard to the full study: Libraries were combined into a pool for sequencing, and differences in TCR yield between samples came mainly from small differences in library volumes within the pool. The study tracked peripheral blood TCR repertoire changes in vivo during primary and secondary sensitization to the hapten diphenylcyclopropenone (DPC) in alopecia patients. From each blood RNA sample, both TCR alpha and TCR beta chains were sequenced.

General conclusions and limits of the study: The number of TCRs above 1 in 1000 frequency did not change with DPC sensitization; there was no evidence of global repertoire structure alterations. Repeated subsampling changed both the strength of the expansion versus patch-test correlation and the threshold at which that correlation became significant.

CDR1 MNHEY and CDR2 SVGAGI were looked up in the germline V gene. The CDR3, cysteine through phenylalanine, is 14 amino acids long. Only the CDR3 portion is preserved as DNA: 42 bases, with reading frame beginning at the first base. V loses 5 bases, J loses 7 bases, and the germline ends lie 12 bases apart. A remark on this clonotype: Its antigen has not been determined. The sample holds no much larger clone one base away, and base qualities are not on file.

Total RNA was isolated from unfractionated whole blood collected in Tempus Blood RNA tubes. Four or five healthy volunteers were used as TCR sequencing controls and were bled at day 0, 2 weeks and 6 weeks. The library was generated by 5' RACE. For sequencing, an Illumina MiSeq was employed. During library preparation, unique molecular identifiers were attached to individual cDNA molecules so that TCRs could be counted quantitatively and reproducibly. On the study's bioinformatics: The median number of TCRs per sample was approximately 93,000, ranging from roughly 20,000 to 700,000. V, J and CDR3 annotation of the TCR reads was performed with the Decombinator software suite. To make PS versus PT1 abundance plots, every sample was subsampled to the same number of TCRs (28,000). Expanded TCRs were defined as absent before sensitization and observed at least eight times at the 2-week time point. TCRdb reprocessing: public reads trimmed at Q25 with fastp, clones called with MiXCR, in-frame beta chains kept. Each entry merges the rows of one CDR3 protein and shows their most common DNA and genes. The V and J calls here are based on TCRdb, not the publication. Within this sample are 110,000 or so distinct CDR3 sequences, with around 20% of them counted one time only. The ten largest clones represent about 3% of the sample.

This TCR derives from a human donor in good health. The receptor chain draws on TRBV6-5 and TRBJ1-6, with an unclear D gene assignment. Here the CDR3 is given as CASSPLNWNSPLHF. Read as DNA, the sequence is TGTGCCAGCAGTCCTCTAAACTGGAATTCACCCCTCCACTTT.